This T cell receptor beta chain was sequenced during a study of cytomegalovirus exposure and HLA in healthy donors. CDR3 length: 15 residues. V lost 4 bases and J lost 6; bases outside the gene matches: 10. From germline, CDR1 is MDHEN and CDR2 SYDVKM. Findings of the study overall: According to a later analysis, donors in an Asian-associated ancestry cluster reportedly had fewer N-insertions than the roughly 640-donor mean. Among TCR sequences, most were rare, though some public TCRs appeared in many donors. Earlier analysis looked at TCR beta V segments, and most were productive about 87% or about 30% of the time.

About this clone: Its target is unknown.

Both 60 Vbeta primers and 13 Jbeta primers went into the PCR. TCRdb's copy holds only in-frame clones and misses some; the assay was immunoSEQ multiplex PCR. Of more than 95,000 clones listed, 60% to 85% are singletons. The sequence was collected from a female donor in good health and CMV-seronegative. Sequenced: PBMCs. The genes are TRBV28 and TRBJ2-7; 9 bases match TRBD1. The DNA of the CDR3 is TGTGCCAGCAGTTCCCGGGACAGGGCCTACTTCGAGCAGTACTTC. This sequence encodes CASSSRDRAYFEQYF.